This T cell receptor beta chain is drawn from a study of blood T cell repertoires in COVID-19. Study information: Collection of acute and convalescent COVID-19 samples took place in the United States, Italy and Spain. From T cells, B-cell-depleted T cells, or PBMCs came the material, which was cDNA or gDNA.

Authors' methods: Estimation of nucleated cell counts was performed using reference gene primer amplification. Profiled with immunoSEQ multiplex PCR; TCRdb holds only in-frame clones, not every one. The V and J calls and the clone size are those of that table, but D and trimming were determined from the DNA. The sample shows some 260,000 clones, around 90% of them seen only once. The CDR3 has 12 residues. V lost 11 bases, J lost 3 bases, and 13 bases lay in between. Per germline, CDR1 LNHDA and CDR2 SQIVND (reference sequence). Sequenced material: peripheral blood. The clonotype originates from a woman in her 30s with acute or convalescent COVID-19. The rearrangement links TRBV19 to TRBJ1-2; possible D gene TRBD1, 5 bases. DNA for the CDR3: TGTGCCTCCAAGCGGGGGGACTATGGCTACACCTTC. This encodes CASKRGDYGYTF.